This T cell receptor beta chain was sequenced during a study of blood T cell repertoires in COVID-19. CDR3 size: 16 residues. Germline V lookup: CDR1 SEHNR, CDR2 FQNEAQ (reference sequence). Trimming removed 5 bases at V and 2 bases at J, with 16 bases between. Assay used: immunoSEQ multiplex PCR; TCRdb lists only in-frame clones, some missing. Altogether roughly 16,000 clones are present, approximately 85% being singletons, with the ten largest covering roughly 37%. This clone is labeled as medium-sized. The chain carries TRBV7-9 and TRBJ2-1; D perhaps matches TRBD2 (6 bases). This sequence was found in an older man in a cohort sampled during active COVID-19. Material for sequencing was peripheral blood. The CDR3 sequence: CASSPSTRPPYNEQFF. CDR3 in DNA: TGTGCCAGCAGCCCCTCGACTAGACCCCCCTACAATGAGCAGTTCTTC.